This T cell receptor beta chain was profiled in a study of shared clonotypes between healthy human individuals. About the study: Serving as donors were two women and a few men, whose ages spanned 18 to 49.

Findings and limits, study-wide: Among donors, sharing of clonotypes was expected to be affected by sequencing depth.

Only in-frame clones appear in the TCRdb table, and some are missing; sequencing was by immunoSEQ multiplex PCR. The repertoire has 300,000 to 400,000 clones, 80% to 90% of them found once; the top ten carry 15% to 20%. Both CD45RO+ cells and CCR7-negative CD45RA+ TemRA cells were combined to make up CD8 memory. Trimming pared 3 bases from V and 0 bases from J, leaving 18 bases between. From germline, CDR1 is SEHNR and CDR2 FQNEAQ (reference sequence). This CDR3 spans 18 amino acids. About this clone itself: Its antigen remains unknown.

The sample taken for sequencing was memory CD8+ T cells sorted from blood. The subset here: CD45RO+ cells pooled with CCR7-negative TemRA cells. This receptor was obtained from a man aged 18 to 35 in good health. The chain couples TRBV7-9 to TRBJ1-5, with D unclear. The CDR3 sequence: CASSFGRISGYSNQPQHF. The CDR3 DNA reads TGTGCCAGCAGCTTTGGAAGGATCAGCGGATATAGCAATCAGCCCCAGCATTTT.